The 26 T cell receptor beta chains in this list originate from one sample, sequenced in a study of shared clonotypes between healthy human individuals. Data came from immunoSEQ multiplex PCR; TCRdb stores just in-frame clones and leaves some out. The table records about 2,200,000 clones, roughly 91% of them present only once. Naive CD8 cells comprised CD45RO-negative, CCR7-positively selected cells, excluding terminally differentiated effector memory CD45RA+ cells. What was sequenced was naive CD8+ T cells from PBMCs. The receptors were gathered from a man aged 18-30 years in good health. Some clones in this sample may be carry-over from other donors' samples.

This clone has just one count. This chain links TRBV6-1 with TRBJ2-5; D gene uncertain. The CDR3 is made up of 15 amino acids. V was pared by 2 bases and J by 1 base, with 11 bases between. From germline, CDR1 is MNHNS and CDR2 SASEGT. The CDR3: CASSEWWGTQETQYF. As DNA, the CDR3 is TGTGCCAGCAGTGAATGGTGGGGTACCCAAGAGACCCAGTACTTC.

About this clone: At one boundary the junction diverges from the germline segment, which might be a read error. This chain uses TRBV5-4 with TRBJ1-2, with D perhaps matching TRBD1 (6 bases). CDR3 length: 14 residues. In germline, CDR1 is SGHNT, CDR2 YYREEE (reference sequence). CDR3 DNA sequence: TGTGCCAGCAGCCCCCCAGGGGCAGGTACCTCCCTGAGCTTC. Amino acids: CASSPPGAGTSLSF.

The CDR3 sequence is CASSHRSTQGYSNTEAFF. CDR3 sequence (DNA): TGTGCCAGTAGCCATCGCTCCACACAGGGTTATTCTAACACTGAAGCTTTCTTT. This chain uses TRBV19 with TRBJ1-1; D possibly corresponds to TRBD1 (6 bases). The CDR3 has 18 amino acids. V was clipped by 6 bases and J by 2 bases, with 25 bases between them. Germline CDR1 reads LNHDA; CDR2 reads SQIVND (reference sequence).

The chain has TRBV5-5 and TRBJ2-5, with 7 bases identical to TRBD1. This CDR3 has 17 amino acids. Germline V lookup: CDR1 SGHKS, CDR2 YYEKEE (reference sequence). Trimming removed 0 bases from V and 1 base from J; junction bases left unmatched: 9. CDR3 residues: CASSLGLPGQLQETQYF. CDR3 nucleotides: TGTGCCAGCAGCTTGGGGTTACCGGGACAGCTCCAAGAGACCCAGTACTTC.

The V gene is TRBV7-8, the J gene TRBJ2-2; maybe TRBD2 (6 bases). The CDR3 contains 13 residues. With 1 base removed from V and 17 bases from J, the gap between germline ends came to 17 bases. Germline V CDR1 and CDR2: SGHVS, FQNEAQ. CDR3 loop: CASSLVQDYSAFF. CDR3 DNA: TGTGCCAGCAGCTTAGTCCAGGACTACTCCGCCTTTTTT.

The rearrangement joins TRBV10-3 to TRBJ1-1; TRBD1 might be the D (6 bases). The germline V and J ends were trimmed by 6 bases and 3 bases, with 17 bases remaining between them. The germline V gene has CDR1 ENHRY and CDR2 SYGVKD. The CDR3 sequence is 15 residues long. CDR3 sequence (DNA): TGTGCCATCAGGGACCCACAGGGCCATCACACTGAAGCTTTCTTT. Protein: CAIRDPQGHHTEAFF.

V usage is TRBV28 and J usage is TRBJ1-3; 7 bases align to TRBD1. The CDR3 spans 18 residues. The junction had 11 bases not matched to a gene; V was cut back by 3 bases and J by 0 bases. CDR1 and CDR2 (germline): MDHEN, SYDVKM. The CDR3: CASSLTFLGQSSGNTIYF. CDR3 sequence (DNA): TGTGCCAGCAGTTTGACTTTCTTGGGACAGTCCTCTGGAAACACCATATATTTT.

A word on this clone: Other nucleotide sequences from this sample produce the same CDR3. The chain joins TRBV9 to TRBJ2-7; 8 positions match TRBD2. With V trimmed by 4 bases and J by 3 bases, 3 bases remained unmatched. CDR1 is SGDLS, CDR2 YYNGEE, per germline. The CDR3 length is 13 residues. The CDR3 loop reads CASSPGGGYEQYF. CDR3 DNA sequence: TGTGCCAGCAGCCCGGGGGGGGGCTACGAGCAGTACTTC.

V gene TRBV4-1 combines with J gene TRBJ1-1; D remains ambiguous. V lost 0 bases, J lost 3 bases, and 11 bases lay in between. The CDR3 sequence is 15 residues long. Germline V gene lookup returns CDR1 MGHRA and CDR2 YSYEKL. The CDR3 reads CASSQEWVTDTEAFF. CDR3 DNA: TGCGCCAGCAGCCAAGAATGGGTTACGGACACTGAAGCTTTCTTT.

The CDR3 nucleotides read TGTGCCACCAGCAGAGATAGGGCAGGGGCCCGCTACGAGCAGTACTTC. It codes for CATSRDRAGARYEQYF. The rearrangement joins TRBV15 to TRBJ2-7; D perhaps matches TRBD1 (6 bases). Germline CDR1 reads LNHNV; CDR2 reads YYDKDF (reference sequence). The CDR3 is made up of 16 amino acids. V shed 0 bases and J shed 3 bases, with 15 bases lying between them.

The V gene is TRBV30, the J gene TRBJ2-7; D gene unclear. This CDR3 spans 15 amino acids. Germline V gives CDR1 GTSNPN, CDR2 SVGIG (reference sequence). Trimming removed 5 bases at V and 4 bases at J, with 21 bases between. CDR3 in DNA: TGTGCCTGGCGTTCCTATTCAAGCAAAATTTACGAGCAGTACTTC. Protein: CAWRSYSSKIYEQYF. Drawing the rest from reference TRBV30 and TRBJ2-7, the complete variable domain is SQTIHQWPATLVQPVGSPLSLECTVEGTSNPNLYWYRQAAGRGLQLLFYSVGIGQISSEVPQNLSASRPQDRQFILSSKKLLLSDSGFYLCAWRSYSSKIYEQYFGPGTRLTVT.

Remarks on this clone: The sample holds other DNA sequences that translate to the same CDR3. J is TRBJ2-1 and V is TRBV27; D is unresolved. Trimming left V 5 bases short and J 4 bases short, with 9 bases between. The CDR3 spans 13 residues. From germline, CDR1 is MNHEY and CDR2 SMNVEV (reference sequence). For the CDR3, the DNA is TGTGCCAGCAGTCCCCGAGGTTACAATGAGCAGTTCTTC. Translated: CASSPRGYNEQFF.

The rearrangement joins TRBV19 to TRBJ2-7; D perhaps matches TRBD2 (6 bases). Per the germline V gene, CDR1 is LNHDA and CDR2 is SQIVND (reference sequence). The CDR3 consists of 14 residues. With 3 bases removed from V and 6 bases from J, the gap between germline ends came to 15 bases. The DNA of the CDR3 is TGTGCCAGTAGTATGGGCGGGGCCTCTCCCGAGCAGTACTTC. Its protein is CASSMGGASPEQYF. Complete variable domain (other parts from reference TRBV19 and TRBJ2-7): DGGITQSPKYLFRKEGQNVTLSCEQNLNHDAMYWYRQDPGQGLRLIYYSQIVNDFQKGDIAEGYSVSREKKESFPLTVTSAQKNPTAFYLCASSMGGASPEQYFGPGTRLTVT.

This chain uses TRBV7-8 with TRBJ2-3; the D gene is possibly TRBD1 (5 bases). Trimming took 1 base from V and 0 from J, leaving 14 bases between them. The length of the CDR3 is 17 residues. Germline V gene data show CDR1 as SGHVS and CDR2 as FQNEAQ. The CDR3 region is CASSLELTASSTDTQYF. The CDR3 nucleotides read TGTGCCAGCAGCTTAGAATTGACAGCTTCAAGCACAGATACGCAGTATTTT.

This chain joins TRBV9 and TRBJ2-1; TRBD1 agrees at 10 bases. Trimming cost V 3 bases and J 6 bases; bases outside gene matches: 0. Germline V lookup: CDR1 SGDLS, CDR2 YYNGEE. The CDR3 spans 13 residues. CDR3 bases: TGTGCCAGCAGCGGGACAGGGGGCAATGAGCAGTTCTTC. Protein product: CASSGTGGNEQFF.

The chain links TRBV19 to TRBJ2-1; weak D call: TRBD2 (5 bases). This CDR3 contains 16 residues. V lost 2 bases to trimming and J lost 2 bases, with 13 bases between them. Per the germline V gene, CDR1 is LNHDA and CDR2 is SQIVND (reference sequence). CDR3 bases: TGTGCCAGTAGTATACGACCGGGAAAAGCCTACAATGAGCAGTTCTTC. Protein sequence: CASSIRPGKAYNEQFF.

The V gene is TRBV19, the J gene TRBJ2-7; D perhaps matches TRBD2 (6 bases). Germline V gene data show CDR1 as LNHDA and CDR2 as SQIVND (reference sequence). This CDR3 comprises 14 residues. The V end was cut by 7 bases, the J end by 2 bases, with 15 bases between. The CDR3 DNA reads TGTGCCAGTAAAACAGCGGGTGCACCCTACGAGCAGTACTTC. Protein sequence: CASKTAGAPYEQYF.

This chain joins TRBV9 and TRBJ2-1, with 7 bases fitting TRBD2. The V and J ends lost 0 bases and 7 bases, in that order; junction bases with no gene match: 7. There are 15 residues in the CDR3. CDR1 is SGDLS and CDR2 is YYNGEE in the germline V gene. The DNA of the CDR3 is TGTGCCAGCAGCGTAGGCGGGAGTGGGTTGAATGAGCAGTTCTTC. Its translation: CASSVGGSGLNEQFF.

The CDR3 DNA reads TGTGCCAGCAGCTCCGGGACTAGCCTCGATGAGCAGTTCTTC. Residues: CASSSGTSLDEQFF. This chain uses TRBV9 with TRBJ2-1; 9 nucleotides agree with TRBD2. After removal of 4 bases from V and 8 bases from J, the junction contained 7 bases not matched to a gene. The CDR3 has 14 amino acids. Germline-derived CDR1 and CDR2 are SGDLS and YYNGEE.

The CDR3 here is CAWSPTASNQPQHF. Here the CDR3 DNA reads TGTGCCTGGAGTCCGACAGCTAGCAATCAGCCCCAGCATTTT. The gene calls are TRBV30 and TRBJ1-5; possible D gene TRBD1, 5 bases. Trimming cost V 2 bases and J 0 bases, with 8 bases left between them. Germline values: CDR1 GTSNPN, CDR2 SVGIG (reference sequence). The CDR3 has 14 amino acids.

On this clone itself: Within the sample, other DNA sequences also encode this same CDR3. This chain links TRBV18 with TRBJ2-7; D gene ambiguous. Trimming took 3 bases from V and 2 from J, leaving 8 bases between them. CDR1 is KGHSH and CDR2 is LQKENI in the germline V gene. CDR3 length: 13 residues. DNA for the CDR3: TGTGCCAGCTCACCGGGCAGGACCTACGAGCAGTACTTC. It specifies CASSPGRTYEQYF. Full variable domain (remainder filled in from reference TRBV18 and TRBJ2-7): NAGVMQNPRHLVRRRGQEARLRCSPMKGHSHVYWYRQLPEEGLKFMVYLQKENIIDESGMPKERFSAEFPKEGPSILRIQQVVRGDSAAYFCASSPGRTYEQYFGPGTRLTVT.

V is TRBV6-5 and J is TRBJ2-7, with 7 bases identical to TRBD2. This CDR3 is 13 amino acids long. V shed 7 bases and J 5 bases; nucleotides not matched to a gene: 8. From germline, CDR1 is MNHEY and CDR2 SVGAGI. CDR3 residues: CASKARELNEQYF. The DNA for the CDR3 is TGTGCCAGCAAGGCGCGGGAGTTGAACGAGCAGTACTTC.

The rearrangement uses TRBV6-5 and TRBJ2-1; TRBD2 is a possible D gene (6 bases). V was clipped by 7 bases and J by 9 bases, with 16 bases between them. The germline CDR1 and CDR2 sequences are MNHEY and SVGAGI. The CDR3 consists of 13 residues. The CDR3 bases are TGTGCCAGCACGAAGGGACTGGCCAGTGAGCAGTTCTTC. Translation gives CASTKGLASEQFF.

The chain recombines TRBV4-3 with TRBJ2-1; D call uncertain. This CDR3 comprises 13 residues. V was pared by 3 bases and J by 4 bases, with 7 bases between. CDR1 LGHNA and CDR2 YSLEER come from the germline V gene. For the CDR3, the DNA is TGCGCCAGCAGCCAGGCCAGATACAATGAGCAGTTCTTC. This gives the protein CASSQARYNEQFF.

This rearrangement joins TRBV29-1 to TRBJ2-1, with 15 bases that match TRBD2. Germline V gene lookup returns CDR1 SQVTM and CDR2 ANQGSEA. CDR3 length: 17 amino acids. V gave up 6 bases and J gave up 8 bases; unmatched junction bases: 14. The CDR3 sequence is CSVSGTSGRRVNDEQFF. The CDR3 nucleotides read TGCAGCGTCTCCGGGACTAGCGGGAGGAGGGTTAACGATGAGCAGTTCTTC.

The chain has TRBV19 and TRBJ1-2; D ambiguous. Germline CDR1 LNHDA, CDR2 SQIVND (reference sequence). V gave up 6 bases and J gave up 0 bases, with 8 bases separating them. The length of the CDR3 is 13 residues. CDR3 residues: CASRTGANYGYTF. CDR3 coding DNA: TGTGCCAGTAGGACCGGAGCTAACTATGGCTACACCTTC.